The 12 T cell receptor beta chains given below trace back to one sample, sequenced in a study of PD-1 blockade in classical Hodgkin lymphoma. As for time point: newly diagnosed, previously untreated cHL patient sample. Assay used: immunoSEQ multiplex PCR; TCRdb lists only in-frame clones, some missing. The sample includes roughly 70,000 clones, nearly 95% of them seen just once. Sequenced: peripheral blood mononuclear cells (PBMCs). The source is a human donor with classical Hodgkin lymphoma.

This rearrangement joins TRBV10-3 to TRBJ2-7; no definite D call. The CDR3 runs to 11 residues. The germline CDR1 and CDR2 sequences are ENHRY and SYGVKD. Trimming left V 3 bases short and J 3 bases short, with 3 bases between. CDR3 sequence reads: CAISDYYEQYF. CDR3 nucleotide sequence: TGTGCCATCAGTGACTACTACGAGCAGTACTTC.

The chain joins TRBV9 to TRBJ1-2, with unresolved D. CDR1 and CDR2 from the germline V gene are SGDLS and YYNGEE. There are 13 residues in the CDR3. V lost 1 base and J 2 bases, leaving 6 bases between the germline ends. The CDR3: CASSVKENYGYTF. The CDR3 DNA is TGTGCCAGCAGCGTAAAGGAAAACTATGGCTACACCTTC. Full variable domain (missing parts from reference TRBV9 and TRBJ1-2): DSGVTQTPKHLITATGQRVTLRCSPRSGDLSVYWYQQSLDQGLQFLIQYYNGEERAKGNILERFSAQQFPDLHSELNLSSLELGDSALYFCASSVKENYGYTFGSGTRLTVV.

The chain is built from TRBV6-5 and TRBJ1-2; 8 bases agree with TRBD1. Germline V lookup: CDR1 MNHEY, CDR2 SVGAGI. The ends lost 5 bases at V and 4 bases at J; junction bases unmatched: 3. The CDR3 contains 13 residues. CDR3: CASSPGGSYGYTF. The CDR3 nucleotides read TGTGCCAGCAGTCCAGGGGGCAGCTATGGCTACACCTTC.

V gene TRBV27 combines with J gene TRBJ1-1; D ambiguous. The germline gives CDR1 MNHEY, CDR2 SMNVEV (reference sequence). This CDR3 comprises 15 residues. V shed 1 base and J shed 0 bases, with 9 bases lying between them. CDR3 DNA sequence: TGTGCCAGCAGTTTATGGTACAGCCTGAACACTGAAGCTTTCTTT. As protein: CASSLWYSLNTEAFF.

V gene TRBV13 combines with J gene TRBJ1-2, with D tentatively TRBD1 (5 bases). V dropped 4 bases and J dropped 7 bases, with 13 bases sitting between them. Germline V CDR1 and CDR2: PRHDT, FYEKMQ (reference sequence). This CDR3 is 13 amino acids long. CDR3 nucleotide sequence: TGTGCCAGCAGCTCCCAAGGGACTGGTGGCTACACCTTC. Translating it yields CASSSQGTGGYTF.

The V gene is TRBV6-9, the J gene TRBJ2-5, with D tentatively TRBD1 or TRBD2 (6 bases each). The V gene lost 6 bases and the J gene lost 1 base, with 9 bases spanning the gap. The germline CDR1 and CDR2 sequences are MNHGY and SVAAGI. This CDR3 is 13 amino acids long. DNA for the CDR3: TGTGCCAGCAGGGGGGGCAGCCAAGAGACCCAGTACTTC. Its translation is CASRGGSQETQYF.

V is TRBV7-9 and J is TRBJ2-5; D not resolved. In germline, CDR1 is SEHNR, CDR2 FQNEAQ (reference sequence). V shed 5 bases and J shed 4 bases, with 8 bases lying between them. The CDR3 contains 12 residues. The CDR3 reads CASSRVGETQYF. CDR3 nucleotides: TGTGCCAGCAGCCGGGTGGGAGAGACCCAGTACTTC.

The chain couples TRBV4-1 to TRBJ2-1; the match to TRBD2 covers 12 bases. V trimming: 3 bases; J trimming: 7 bases; junction bases outside the gene matches: 7. The CDR3 spans 16 residues. Germline-derived CDR1 and CDR2 are MGHRA and YSYEKL. The CDR3 protein is CASSQPTSGRRNEQFF. CDR3 DNA sequence: TGCGCCAGCAGCCAGCCGACTAGCGGGAGAAGAAATGAGCAGTTCTTC.

This rearrangement joins TRBV28 to TRBJ2-1; 11 bases are shared with TRBD2. From germline, CDR1 is MDHEN and CDR2 SYDVKM. Losses at the gene ends were 7 bases for V and 3 bases for J; bases not matched to a gene: 23. The CDR3 is 21 residues long. This CDR3 is CASKIPHSSLAGGRGYNEQFF. The CDR3, as DNA: TGTGCCAGCAAGATTCCCCACTCCTCCTTAGCGGGAGGGCGCGGCTACAATGAGCAGTTCTTC.

The V call is TRBV7-2, the J call TRBJ1-3; weak D call: TRBD1 (5 bases). The length of the CDR3 is 14 residues. Trimming pared 1 base from V and 3 bases from J, leaving 7 bases between. Germline CDR1 SGHTA, CDR2 FQGNSA. For the CDR3, the DNA is TGTGCCAGCAGCTTAGGACAGATTGGAAACACCATATATTTT. Its protein is CASSLGQIGNTIYF.

This rearrangement joins TRBV27 to TRBJ2-5, with D possibly matching TRBD1 (6 bases). CDR3 length: 16 residues. The germline V and J ends were trimmed by 3 bases and 5 bases, with 19 bases remaining between them. Germline-derived CDR1 and CDR2 are MNHEY and SMNVEV (reference sequence). The DNA for the CDR3 is TGTGCCAGCAGTTTCTTTAACAGGGCTGAGAGGGAGACCCAGTACTTC. This gives the protein CASSFFNRAERETQYF.

The V call is TRBV6-5, the J call TRBJ2-1, with D perhaps assigned TRBD1 or TRBD2 (5 bases each). Trimming took 6 bases from V and 4 from J, leaving 13 bases between them. Germline-derived CDR1 and CDR2 are MNHEY and SVGAGI. The length of the CDR3 is 14 residues. The CDR3 DNA follows: TGTGCCAGCAGGGATGAGAGGGGTTACAATGAGCAGTTCTTC. Protein: CASRDERGYNEQFF.